This TCR beta chain was found in a study of T cell changes during pregnancy in multiple sclerosis. This CDR3 has 15 residues. Germline assignment: CDR1 MGHRA and CDR2 YSYEKL. V was cut by 6 bases and J by 2 bases, with 16 bases left in between. Sequenced by immunoSEQ multiplex PCR; TCRdb stores in-frame clones only, minus some. The table includes about 15,000 clones, about 83% detected once. The material was CD8+ T cells from peripheral blood mononuclear cells, obtained in the second trimester of pregnancy. This clonotype was sampled from a female donor in good health, enrolled as a control in a pregnancy study. The chain uses TRBV4-1 and TRBJ1-2; D is perhaps TRBD1 (6 bases). The CDR3 sequence is CASSHTPTGNYGYTF. CDR3 in DNA: TGCGCCAGCAGTCATACTCCTACAGGGAACTATGGCTACACCTTC.